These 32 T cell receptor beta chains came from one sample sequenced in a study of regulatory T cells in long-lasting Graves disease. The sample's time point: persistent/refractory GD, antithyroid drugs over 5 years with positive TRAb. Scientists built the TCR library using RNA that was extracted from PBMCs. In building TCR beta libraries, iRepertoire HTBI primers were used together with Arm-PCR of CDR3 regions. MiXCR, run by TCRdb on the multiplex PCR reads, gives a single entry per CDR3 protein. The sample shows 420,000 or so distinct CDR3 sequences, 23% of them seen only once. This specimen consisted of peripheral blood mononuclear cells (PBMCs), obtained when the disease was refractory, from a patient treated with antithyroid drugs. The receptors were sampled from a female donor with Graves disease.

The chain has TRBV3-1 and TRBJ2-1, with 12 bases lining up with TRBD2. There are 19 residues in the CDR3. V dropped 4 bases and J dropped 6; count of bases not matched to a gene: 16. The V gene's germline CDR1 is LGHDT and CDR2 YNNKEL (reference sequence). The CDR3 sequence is CASSLTSGRIDFGFNEQFF. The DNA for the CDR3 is TGTGCCAGCAGCCTTACTAGCGGGAGGATTGACTTTGGGTTCAATGAGCAGTTCTTC.

Written as DNA, the CDR3 is TGTGCCAGCAGCGAGGGACTAGCGGCCCAAGAGACCCAGTACTTC. It translates to CASSEGLAAQETQYF. This chain joins TRBV27 and TRBJ2-5; 11 bases are a match to TRBD2. CDR1 and CDR2 (germline): MNHEY, SMNVEV (reference sequence). The CDR3 sequence is 15 residues long. Trimming removed 6 bases from V and 1 base from J; junction bases left unmatched: 4.

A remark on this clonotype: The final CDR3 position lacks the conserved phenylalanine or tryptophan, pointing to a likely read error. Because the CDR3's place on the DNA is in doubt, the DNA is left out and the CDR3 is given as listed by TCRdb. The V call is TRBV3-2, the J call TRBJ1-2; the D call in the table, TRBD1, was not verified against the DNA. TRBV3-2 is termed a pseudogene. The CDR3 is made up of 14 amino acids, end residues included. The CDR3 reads CASSQVTGRDGYTL.

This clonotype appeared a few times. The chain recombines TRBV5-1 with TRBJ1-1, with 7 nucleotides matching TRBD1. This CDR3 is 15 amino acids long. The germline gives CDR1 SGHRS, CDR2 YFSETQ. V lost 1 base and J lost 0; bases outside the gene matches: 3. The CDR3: CASSLRGPLNTEAFF. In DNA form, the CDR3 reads TGCGCCAGCAGCTTGAGGGGGCCACTGAACACTGAAGCTTTCTTT.

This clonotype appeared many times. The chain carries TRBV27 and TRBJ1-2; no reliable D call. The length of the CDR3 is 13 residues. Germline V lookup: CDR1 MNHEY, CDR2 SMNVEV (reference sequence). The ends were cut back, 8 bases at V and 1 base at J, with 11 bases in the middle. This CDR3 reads CASAEGSNYGYTF. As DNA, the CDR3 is TGTGCCAGCGCGGAGGGTAGTAACTATGGCTACACCTTC.

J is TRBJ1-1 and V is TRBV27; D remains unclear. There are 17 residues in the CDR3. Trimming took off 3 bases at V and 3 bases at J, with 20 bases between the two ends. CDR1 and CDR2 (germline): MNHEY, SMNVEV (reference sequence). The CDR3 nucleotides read TGTGCCAGCAGTTTCTTAGCGGGGAACTCGGAGGACACTGAAGCTTTCTTT. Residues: CASSFLAGNSEDTEAFF.

The chain's CDR3 is CASSWSGTSGSSPYEQYF. CDR3 DNA sequence: TGTGCCAGCAGCTGGTCCGGGACTAGCGGGAGTTCTCCCTACGAGCAGTACTTC. The chain is built from TRBV5-4 and TRBJ2-7; 14 bases map to TRBD2. Germline V gives CDR1 SGHNT, CDR2 YYREEE (reference sequence). V gave up 3 bases and J gave up 2 bases; unmatched junction bases: 10. The CDR3 is made up of 18 amino acids.

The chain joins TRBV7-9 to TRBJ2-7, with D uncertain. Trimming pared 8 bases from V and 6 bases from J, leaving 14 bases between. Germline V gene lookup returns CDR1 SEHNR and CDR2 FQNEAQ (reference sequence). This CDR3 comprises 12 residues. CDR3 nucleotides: TGTGCCAGCGGAGATAGCCCGGGCGAGCAGTACTTC. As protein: CASGDSPGEQYF.

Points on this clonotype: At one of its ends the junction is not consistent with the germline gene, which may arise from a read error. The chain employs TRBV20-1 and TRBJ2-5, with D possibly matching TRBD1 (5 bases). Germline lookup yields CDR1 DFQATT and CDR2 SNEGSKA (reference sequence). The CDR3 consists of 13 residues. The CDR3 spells CSARAGYQGTQYF. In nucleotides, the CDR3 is TGCAGTGCTAGGGCAGGGTACCAAGGGACCCAGTACTTC.

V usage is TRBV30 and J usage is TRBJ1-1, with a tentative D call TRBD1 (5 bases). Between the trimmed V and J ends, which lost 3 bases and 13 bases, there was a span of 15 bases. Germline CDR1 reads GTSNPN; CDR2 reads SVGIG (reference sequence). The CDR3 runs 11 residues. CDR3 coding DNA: TGTGCCTGGAGCGTTCCTGAGACAGTTTTCTTT. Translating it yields CAWSVPETVFF. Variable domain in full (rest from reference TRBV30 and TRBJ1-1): SQTIHQWPATLVQPVGSPLSLECTVEGTSNPNLYWYRQAAGRGLQLLFYSVGIGQISSEVPQNLSASRPQDRQFILSSKKLLLSDSGFYLCAWSVPETVFFGQGTRLTVV.

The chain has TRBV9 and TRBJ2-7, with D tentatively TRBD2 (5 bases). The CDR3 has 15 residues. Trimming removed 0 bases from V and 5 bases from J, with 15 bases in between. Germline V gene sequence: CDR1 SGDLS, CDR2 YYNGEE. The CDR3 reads CASSVEANPSHEQYF. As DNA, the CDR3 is TGTGCCAGCAGCGTAGAGGCAAATCCTAGCCACGAGCAGTACTTC.

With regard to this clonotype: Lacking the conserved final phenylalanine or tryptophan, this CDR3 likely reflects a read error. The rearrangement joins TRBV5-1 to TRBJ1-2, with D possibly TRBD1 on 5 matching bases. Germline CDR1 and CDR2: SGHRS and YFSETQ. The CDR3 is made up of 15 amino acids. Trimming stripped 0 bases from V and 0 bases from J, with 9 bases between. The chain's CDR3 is CASSLDRQTNYGYTS. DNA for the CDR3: TGCGCCAGCAGCTTGGACAGGCAGACTAACTATGGCTACACCTCC.

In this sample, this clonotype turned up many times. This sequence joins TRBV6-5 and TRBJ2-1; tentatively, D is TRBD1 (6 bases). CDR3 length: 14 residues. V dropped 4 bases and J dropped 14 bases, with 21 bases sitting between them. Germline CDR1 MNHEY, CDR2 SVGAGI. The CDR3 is CASSLERPGQSKFF. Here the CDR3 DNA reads TGTGCCAGCAGTTTGGAGAGACCGGGACAAAGTAAGTTCTTC.

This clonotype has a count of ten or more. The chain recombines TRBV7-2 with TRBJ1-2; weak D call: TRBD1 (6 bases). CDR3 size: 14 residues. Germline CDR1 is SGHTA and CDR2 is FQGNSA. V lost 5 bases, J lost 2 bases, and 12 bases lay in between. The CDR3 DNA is TGTGCCAGCAGCCGGGGCGGACAGAACTATGGCTACACCTTC. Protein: CASSRGGQNYGYTF.

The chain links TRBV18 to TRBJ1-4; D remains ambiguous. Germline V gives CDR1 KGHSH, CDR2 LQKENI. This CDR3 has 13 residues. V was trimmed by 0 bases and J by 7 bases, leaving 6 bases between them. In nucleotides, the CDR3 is TGTGCCAGCTCACCACCCAGCTCTGAAAAACTGTTTTTT. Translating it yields CASSPPSSEKLFF. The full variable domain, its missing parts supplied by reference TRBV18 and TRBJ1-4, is NAGVMQNPRHLVRRRGQEARLRCSPMKGHSHVYWYRQLPEEGLKFMVYLQKENIIDESGMPKERFSAEFPKEGPSILRIQQVVRGDSAAYFCASSPPSSEKLFFGSGTQLSVL.

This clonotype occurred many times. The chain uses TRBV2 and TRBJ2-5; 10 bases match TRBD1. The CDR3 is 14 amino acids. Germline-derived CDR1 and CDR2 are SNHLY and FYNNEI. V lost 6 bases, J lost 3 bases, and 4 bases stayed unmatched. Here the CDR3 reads CASRRGTGEETQYF. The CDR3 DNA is TGTGCCAGCAGGCGTGGGACAGGGGAAGAGACCCAGTACTTC.

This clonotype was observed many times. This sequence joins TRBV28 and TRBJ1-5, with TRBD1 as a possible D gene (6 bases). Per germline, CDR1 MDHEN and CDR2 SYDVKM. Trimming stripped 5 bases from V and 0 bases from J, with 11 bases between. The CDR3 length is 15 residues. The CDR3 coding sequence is TGTGCCAGCAGTATGGACAGTTATAGCAATCAGCCCCAGCATTTT. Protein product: CASSMDSYSNQPQHF.

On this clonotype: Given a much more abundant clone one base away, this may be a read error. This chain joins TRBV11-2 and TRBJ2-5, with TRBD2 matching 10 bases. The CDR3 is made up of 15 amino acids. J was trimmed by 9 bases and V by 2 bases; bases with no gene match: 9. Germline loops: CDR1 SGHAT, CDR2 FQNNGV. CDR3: CASSLSSGSGEAQYF. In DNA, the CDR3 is TGTGCCAGCAGCTTATCTAGCGGGAGCGGGGAGGCCCAGTACTTC.

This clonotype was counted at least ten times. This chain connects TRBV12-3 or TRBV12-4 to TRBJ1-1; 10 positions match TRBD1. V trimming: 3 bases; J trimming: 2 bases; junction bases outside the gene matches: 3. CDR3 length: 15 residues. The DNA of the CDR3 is TGTGCCAGCAGTTTGGGGGACAGGGGAAACACTGAAGCTTTCTTT. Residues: CASSLGDRGNTEAFF.

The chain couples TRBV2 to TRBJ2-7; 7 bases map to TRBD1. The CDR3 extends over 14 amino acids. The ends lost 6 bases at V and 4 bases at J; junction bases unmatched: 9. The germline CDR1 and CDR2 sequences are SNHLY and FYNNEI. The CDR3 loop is CASSSGTEQYEQYF. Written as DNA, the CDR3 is TGTGCCAGCAGCTCCGGGACAGAGCAATACGAGCAGTACTTC.

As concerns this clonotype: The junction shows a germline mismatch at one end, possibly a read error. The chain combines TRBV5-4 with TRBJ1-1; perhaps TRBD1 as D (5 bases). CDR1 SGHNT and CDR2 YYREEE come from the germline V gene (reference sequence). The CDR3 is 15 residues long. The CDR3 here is CASSLARGANTEAFF. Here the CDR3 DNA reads TGTGCCAGCAGCTTGGCGAGGGGCGCGAACACTGAGGCTTTCTTT.

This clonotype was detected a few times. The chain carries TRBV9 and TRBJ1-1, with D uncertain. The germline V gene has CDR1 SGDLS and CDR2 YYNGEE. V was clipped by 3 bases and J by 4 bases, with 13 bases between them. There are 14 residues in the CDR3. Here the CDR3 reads CASSEDVGSTEAFF. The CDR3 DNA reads TGTGCCAGCAGCGAAGACGTGGGGAGCACTGAAGCTTTCTTT.

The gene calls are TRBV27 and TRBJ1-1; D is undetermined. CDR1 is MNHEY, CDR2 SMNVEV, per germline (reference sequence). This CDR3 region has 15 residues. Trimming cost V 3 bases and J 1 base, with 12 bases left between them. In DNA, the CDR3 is TGTGCCAGCAGTTTTCATCACGGGAGGAACACTGAAGCTTTCTTT. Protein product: CASSFHHGRNTEAFF.

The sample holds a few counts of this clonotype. CDR3 coding DNA: TGTGCCAGCAGAATTGGCAGGGGATACTACGAGCAGTACTTC. Amino acid sequence: CASRIGRGYYEQYF. The chain joins TRBV2 to TRBJ2-7; weak D call: TRBD1 (6 bases). This CDR3 region has 14 residues. Per the germline V gene, CDR1 is SNHLY and CDR2 is FYNNEI. V shed 6 bases and J shed 3 bases, with 15 bases lying between them. The complete variable domain, with remaining parts taken from reference TRBV2 and TRBJ2-7, reads EPEVTQTPSHQVTQMGQEVILRCVPISNHLYFYWYRQILGQKVEFLVSFYNNEISEKSEIFDDQFSVERPDGSNFTLKIRSTKLEDSAMYFCASRIGRGYYEQYFGPGTRLTVT.

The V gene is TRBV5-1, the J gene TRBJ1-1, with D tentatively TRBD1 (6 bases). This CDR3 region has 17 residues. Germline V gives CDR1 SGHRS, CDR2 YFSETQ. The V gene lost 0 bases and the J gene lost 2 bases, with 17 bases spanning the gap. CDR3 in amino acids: CASSLEGREGGNTEAFF. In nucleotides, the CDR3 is TGCGCCAGCAGCTTGGAGGGCAGGGAAGGGGGAAACACTGAAGCTTTCTTT.

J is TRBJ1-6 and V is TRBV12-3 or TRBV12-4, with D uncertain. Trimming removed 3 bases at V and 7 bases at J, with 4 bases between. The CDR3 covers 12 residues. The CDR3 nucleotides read TGTGCCAGCAGTTTCAGGAATTCACCCCTCCACTTT. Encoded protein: CASSFRNSPLHF.

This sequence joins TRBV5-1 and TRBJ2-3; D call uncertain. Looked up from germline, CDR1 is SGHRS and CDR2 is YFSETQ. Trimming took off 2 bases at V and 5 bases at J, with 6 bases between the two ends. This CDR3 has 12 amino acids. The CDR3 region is CASSFNGDTQYF. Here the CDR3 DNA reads TGCGCCAGCAGCTTTAACGGAGATACGCAGTATTTT.

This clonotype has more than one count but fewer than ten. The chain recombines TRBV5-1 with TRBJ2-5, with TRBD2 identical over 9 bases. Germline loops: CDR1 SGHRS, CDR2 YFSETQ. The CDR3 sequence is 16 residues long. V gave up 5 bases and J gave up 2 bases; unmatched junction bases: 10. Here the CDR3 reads CASSRGLAGEQETQYF. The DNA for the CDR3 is TGCGCCAGCAGTCGGGGATTAGCGGGGGAACAAGAGACCCAGTACTTC. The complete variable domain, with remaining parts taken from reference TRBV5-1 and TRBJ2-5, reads KAGVTQTPRYLIKTRGQQVTLSCSPISGHRSVSWYQQTPGQGLQFLFEYFSETQRNKGNFPGRFSGRQFSNSRSEMNVSTLELGDSALYLCASSRGLAGEQETQYFGPGTRLLVL.

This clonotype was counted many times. The CDR3 sequence: CASSLSRGTQETQYF. CDR3 in DNA: TGTGCCAGCAGTTTGAGTCGGGGGACACAAGAGACCCAGTACTTC. V usage is TRBV27 and J usage is TRBJ2-5; either TRBD1 or TRBD2 may fit D (6 bases each). There are 15 residues in the CDR3. The V end was cut by 3 bases, the J end by 2 bases, with 13 bases between. CDR1 MNHEY and CDR2 SMNVEV come from the germline V gene (reference sequence).

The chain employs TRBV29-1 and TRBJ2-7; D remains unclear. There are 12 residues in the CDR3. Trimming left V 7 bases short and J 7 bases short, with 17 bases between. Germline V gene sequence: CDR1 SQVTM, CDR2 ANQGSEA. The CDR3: CSALFRSWEQYF. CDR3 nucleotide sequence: TGCAGCGCCCTTTTCCGGTCTTGGGAGCAGTACTTC.

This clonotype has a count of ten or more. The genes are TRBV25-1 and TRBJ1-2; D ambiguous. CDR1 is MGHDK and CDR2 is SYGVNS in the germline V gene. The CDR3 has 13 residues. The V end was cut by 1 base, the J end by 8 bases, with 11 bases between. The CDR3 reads CASSEFFQRGYTF. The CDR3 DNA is TGTGCCAGCAGTGAATTCTTCCAACGGGGCTACACCTTC.

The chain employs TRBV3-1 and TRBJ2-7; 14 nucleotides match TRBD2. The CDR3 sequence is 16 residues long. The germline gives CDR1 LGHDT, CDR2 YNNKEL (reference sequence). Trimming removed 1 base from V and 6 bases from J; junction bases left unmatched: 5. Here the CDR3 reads CASSQARLAGGVEQYF. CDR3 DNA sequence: TGTGCCAGCAGCCAAGCCAGACTAGCGGGAGGGGTCGAGCAGTACTTC.